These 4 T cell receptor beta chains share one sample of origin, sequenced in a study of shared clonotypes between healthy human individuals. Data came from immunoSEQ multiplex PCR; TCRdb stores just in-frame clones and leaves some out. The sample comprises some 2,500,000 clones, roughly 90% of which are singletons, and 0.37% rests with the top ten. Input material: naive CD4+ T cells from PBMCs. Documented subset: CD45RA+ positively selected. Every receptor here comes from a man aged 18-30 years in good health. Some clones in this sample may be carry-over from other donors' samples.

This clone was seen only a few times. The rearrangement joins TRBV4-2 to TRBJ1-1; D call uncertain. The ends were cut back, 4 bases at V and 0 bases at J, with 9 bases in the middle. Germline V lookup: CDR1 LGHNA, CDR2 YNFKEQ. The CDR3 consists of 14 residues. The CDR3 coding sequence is TGTGCCAGCAGCCCCAAGTTGTTGAACACTGAAGCTTTCTTT. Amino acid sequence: CASSPKLLNTEAFF.

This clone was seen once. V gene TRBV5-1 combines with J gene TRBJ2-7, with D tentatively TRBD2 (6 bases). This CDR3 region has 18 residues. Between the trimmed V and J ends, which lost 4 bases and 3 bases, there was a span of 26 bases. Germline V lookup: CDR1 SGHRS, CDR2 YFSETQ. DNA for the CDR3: TGCGCCAGCAGCCTGGTACCCTATAGCGGAACCACCCACTACGAGCAGTACTTC. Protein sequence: CASSLVPYSGTTHYEQYF.

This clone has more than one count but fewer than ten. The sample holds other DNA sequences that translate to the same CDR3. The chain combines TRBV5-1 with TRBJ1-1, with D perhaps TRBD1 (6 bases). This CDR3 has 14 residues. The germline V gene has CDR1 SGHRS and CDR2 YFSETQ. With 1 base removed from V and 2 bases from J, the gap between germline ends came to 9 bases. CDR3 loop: CASSLTGLNTEAFF. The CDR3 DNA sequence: TGCGCCAGCAGCTTGACAGGGTTAAACACTGAAGCTTTCTTT.

The CDR3 sequence is CASSARGLETQYF. For the CDR3, the DNA is TGTGCCAGCAGTGCGCGGGGCTTGGAGACCCAGTACTTC. The J gene is TRBJ2-5, the V gene TRBV25-1; tentative D call: TRBD2 (6 bases). CDR1 and CDR2 (germline): MGHDK, SYGVNS. V lost 4 bases and J lost 5, with 11 bases in between. CDR3 length: 13 amino acids.